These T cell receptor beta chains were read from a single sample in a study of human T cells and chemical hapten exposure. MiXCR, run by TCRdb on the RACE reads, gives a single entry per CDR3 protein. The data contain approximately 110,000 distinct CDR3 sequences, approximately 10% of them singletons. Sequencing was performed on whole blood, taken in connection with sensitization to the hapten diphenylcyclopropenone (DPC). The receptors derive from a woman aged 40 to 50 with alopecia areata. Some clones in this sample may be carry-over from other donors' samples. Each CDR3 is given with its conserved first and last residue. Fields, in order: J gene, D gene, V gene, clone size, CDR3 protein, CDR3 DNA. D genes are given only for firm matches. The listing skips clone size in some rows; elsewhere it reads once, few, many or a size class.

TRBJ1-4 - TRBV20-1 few CSARPDPEKLFF TGCAGTGCTAGACCCGATCCCGAAAAACTGTTTTTT
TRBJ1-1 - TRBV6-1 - CASSELPNTEAFF TGTGCCAGCAGTGAACTCCCTAACACTGAAGCTTTCTTT
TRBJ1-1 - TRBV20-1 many CSARVNRNTEAFF TGCAGTGCTAGAGTGAATAGGAACACTGAAGCTTTCTTT
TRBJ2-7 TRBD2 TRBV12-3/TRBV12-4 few CASTLGGGSYEQYF TGTGCCAGCACCCTGGGGGGGGGTTCCTACGAGCAGTACTTC
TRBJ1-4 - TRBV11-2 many CASSLEASQNEKLFF TGTGCCAGCAGCTTAGAGGCCAGCCAAAATGAAAAACTGTTTTTT
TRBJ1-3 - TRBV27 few CASSLSPPESENTIYF TGTGCCAGCAGTTTATCGCCCCCAGAGTCTGAAAACACCATATATTTT
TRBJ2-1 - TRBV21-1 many CASSKSVGSSGKVYNEQFF TGTGCCAGCAGCAAATCGGTGGGGTCTAGCGGGAAAGTGTACAATGAGCAGTTCTTC
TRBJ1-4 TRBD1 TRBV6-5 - CASSYIGLGQGVLGEKLFF TGTGCCAGCAGTTACATTGGCCTTGGTCAGGGGGTCCTTGGGGAAAAACTGTTTTTT
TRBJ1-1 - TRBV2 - CASSERTQNTEAFF TGTGCCAGCAGTGAAAGGACGCAGAACACTGAAGCTTTCTTT
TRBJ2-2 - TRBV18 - CASSSAGELFF TGTGCCAGCTCCTCCGCGGGGGAGCTGTTTTTT
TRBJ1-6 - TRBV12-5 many CASGLGGMNSPLHF TGTGCTAGTGGTTTGGGGGGCATGAATTCACCCCTCCACTTT
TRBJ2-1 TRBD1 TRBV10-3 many CAISDGQGSYNEQFF TGTGCCATCAGTGATGGACAGGGATCCTACAATGAGCAGTTCTTC
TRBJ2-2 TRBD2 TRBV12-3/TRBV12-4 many CASSRRSLAGEGELFF TGTGCCAGCAGCCGCCGCTCACTAGCGGGAGAAGGGGAGCTGTTTTTT
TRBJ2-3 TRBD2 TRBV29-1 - CSVVPGLAADTQYF TGCAGCGTTGTACCGGGACTAGCGGCAGATACGCAGTATTTT
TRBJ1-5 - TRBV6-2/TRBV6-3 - CANEDSPSGENQPQHF TGTGCCAACGAAGACTCACCCTCGGGAGAAAATCAGCCCCAGCATTTT
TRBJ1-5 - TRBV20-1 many CSAMDISNQPQHF TGCAGTGCAATGGACATTAGCAATCAGCCCCAGCATTTT
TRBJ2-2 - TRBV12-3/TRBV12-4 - CASSFKLADTGELFF TGTGCCAGCAGTTTTAAGCTCGCGGACACCGGGGAGCTGTTTTTT
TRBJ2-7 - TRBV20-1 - CSARRGYEQYF TGCAGTGCCCGGCGGGGCTACGAGCAGTACTTC
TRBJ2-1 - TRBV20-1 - CSAPGASSSYNEQFF TGCAGTGCTCCCGGCGCTTCCAGCTCCTACAATGAGCAGTTCTTC
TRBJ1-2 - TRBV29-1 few CSAQIGDYGYTF TGCAGCGCCCAGATAGGGGACTATGGCTACACCTTC
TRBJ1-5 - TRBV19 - CASNSPRQNSNQPQHF TGTGCCAGTAATTCCCCCCGACAGAATAGCAATCAGCCCCAGCATTTT
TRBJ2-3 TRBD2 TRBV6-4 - CASSDGAGDGTDTQYF TGTGCCAGCAGTGACGGGGCGGGAGACGGCACAGATACGCAGTATTTT
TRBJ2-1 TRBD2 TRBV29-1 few CSVRLAGINEQFF TGCAGCGTCAGACTAGCGGGGATCAATGAGCAGTTCTTC
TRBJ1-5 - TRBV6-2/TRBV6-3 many CASSYGANSNQPQHF TGTGCCAGCAGTTACGGCGCGAATAGCAATCAGCCCCAGCATTTT
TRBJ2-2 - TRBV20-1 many CSVIPRGFYTGELFF TGCAGTGTTATTCCTCGGGGATTTTACACCGGGGAGCTGTTTTTT
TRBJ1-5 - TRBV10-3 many CAISEAVGSNQPQHF TGTGCCATCAGTGAGGCAGTTGGTAGCAATCAGCCCCAGCATTTT